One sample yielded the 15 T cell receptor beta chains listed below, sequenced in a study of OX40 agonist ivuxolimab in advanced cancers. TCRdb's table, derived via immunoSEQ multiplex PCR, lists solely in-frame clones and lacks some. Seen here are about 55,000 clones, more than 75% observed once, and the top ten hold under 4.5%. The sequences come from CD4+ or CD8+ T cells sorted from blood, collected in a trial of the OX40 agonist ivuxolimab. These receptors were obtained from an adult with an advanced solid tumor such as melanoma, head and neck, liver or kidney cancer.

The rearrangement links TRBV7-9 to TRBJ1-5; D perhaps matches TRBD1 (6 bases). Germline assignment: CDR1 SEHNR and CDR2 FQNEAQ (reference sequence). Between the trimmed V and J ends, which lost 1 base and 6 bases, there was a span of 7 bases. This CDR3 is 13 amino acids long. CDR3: CASSLDRAQPQHF. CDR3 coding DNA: TGTGCCAGCAGCTTAGACAGGGCTCAGCCCCAGCATTTT.

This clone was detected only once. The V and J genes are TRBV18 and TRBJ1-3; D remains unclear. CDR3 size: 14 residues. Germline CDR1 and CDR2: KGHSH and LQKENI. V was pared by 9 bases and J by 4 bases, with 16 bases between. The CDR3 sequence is CASFTEGTGNTIYF. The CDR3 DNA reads TGTGCCAGTTTCACGGAGGGAACAGGAAACACCATATATTTT.

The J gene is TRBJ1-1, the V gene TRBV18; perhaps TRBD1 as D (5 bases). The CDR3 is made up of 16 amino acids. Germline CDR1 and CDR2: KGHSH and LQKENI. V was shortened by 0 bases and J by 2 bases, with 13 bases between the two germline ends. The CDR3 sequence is CASSPPLGTANTEAFF. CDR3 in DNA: TGTGCCAGCTCACCACCTTTAGGGACGGCAAACACTGAAGCTTTCTTT. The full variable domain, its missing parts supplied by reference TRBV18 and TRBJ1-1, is NAGVMQNPRHLVRRRGQEARLRCSPMKGHSHVYWYRQLPEEGLKFMVYLQKENIIDESGMPKERFSAEFPKEGPSILRIQQVVRGDSAAYFCASSPPLGTANTEAFFGQGTRLTVV.

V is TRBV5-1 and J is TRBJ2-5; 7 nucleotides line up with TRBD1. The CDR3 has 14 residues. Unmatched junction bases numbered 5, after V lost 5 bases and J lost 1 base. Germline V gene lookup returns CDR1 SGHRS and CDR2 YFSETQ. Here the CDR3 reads CASSSGTAQETQYF. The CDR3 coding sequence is TGCGCCAGCAGTTCCGGGACAGCCCAAGAGACCCAGTACTTC.

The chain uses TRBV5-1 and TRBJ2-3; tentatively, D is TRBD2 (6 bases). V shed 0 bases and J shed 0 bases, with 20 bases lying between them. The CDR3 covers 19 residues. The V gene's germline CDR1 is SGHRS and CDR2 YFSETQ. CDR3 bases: TGCGCCAGCAGCTTGGGAGGTAGCGGCAGGACCTTAAGCACAGATACGCAGTATTTT. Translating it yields CASSLGGSGRTLSTDTQYF.

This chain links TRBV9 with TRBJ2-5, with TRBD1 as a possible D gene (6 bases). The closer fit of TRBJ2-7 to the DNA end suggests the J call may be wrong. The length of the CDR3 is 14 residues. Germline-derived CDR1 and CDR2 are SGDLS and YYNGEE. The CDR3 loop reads CASSVDPTGYEQYF. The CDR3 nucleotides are TGTGCCAGCAGCGTAGATCCAACAGGGTACGAGCAGTACTTC.

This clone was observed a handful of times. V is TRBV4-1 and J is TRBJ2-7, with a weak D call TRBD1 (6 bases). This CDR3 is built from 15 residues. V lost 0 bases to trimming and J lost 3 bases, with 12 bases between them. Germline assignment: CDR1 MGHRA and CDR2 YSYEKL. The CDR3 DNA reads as TGCGCCAGCAGCCAAGAGTGGCCAGGGGACTACGAGCAGTACTTC. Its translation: CASSQEWPGDYEQYF.

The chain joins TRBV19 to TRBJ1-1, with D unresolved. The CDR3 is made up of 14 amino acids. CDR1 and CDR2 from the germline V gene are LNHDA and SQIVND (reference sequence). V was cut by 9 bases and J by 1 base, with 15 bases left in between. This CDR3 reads CASHVRTANTEAFF. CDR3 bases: TGTGCCAGCCACGTACGAACGGCGAACACTGAAGCTTTCTTT.

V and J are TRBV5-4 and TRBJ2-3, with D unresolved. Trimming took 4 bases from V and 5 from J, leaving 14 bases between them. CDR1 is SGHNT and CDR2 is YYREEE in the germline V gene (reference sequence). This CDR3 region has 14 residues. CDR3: CASSPGSSQDTQYF. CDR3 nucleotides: TGTGCCAGCAGCCCCGGGTCGAGCCAAGATACGCAGTATTTT.

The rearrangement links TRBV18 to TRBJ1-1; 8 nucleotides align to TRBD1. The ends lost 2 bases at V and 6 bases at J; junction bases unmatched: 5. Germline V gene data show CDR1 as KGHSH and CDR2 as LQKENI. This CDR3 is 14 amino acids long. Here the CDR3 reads CASSPTGQGAEAFF. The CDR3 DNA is TGTGCCAGCTCACCAACCGGACAGGGTGCTGAAGCTTTCTTT. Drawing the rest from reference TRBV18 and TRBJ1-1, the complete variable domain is NAGVMQNPRHLVRRRGQEARLRCSPMKGHSHVYWYRQLPEEGLKFMVYLQKENIIDESGMPKERFSAEFPKEGPSILRIQQVVRGDSAAYFCASSPTGQGAEAFFGQGTRLTVV.

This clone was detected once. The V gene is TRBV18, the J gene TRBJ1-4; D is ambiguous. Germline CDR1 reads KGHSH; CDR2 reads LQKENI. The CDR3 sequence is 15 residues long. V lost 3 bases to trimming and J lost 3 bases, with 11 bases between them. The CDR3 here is CASSPENLPNEKLFF. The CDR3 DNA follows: TGTGCCAGCTCACCGGAAAATCTTCCTAATGAAAAACTGTTTTTT.

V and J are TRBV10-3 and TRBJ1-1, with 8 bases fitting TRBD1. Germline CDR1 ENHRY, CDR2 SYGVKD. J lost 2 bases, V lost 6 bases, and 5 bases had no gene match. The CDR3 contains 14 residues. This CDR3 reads CAISRQGSNTEAFF. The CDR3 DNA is TGTGCCATCAGCAGACAGGGGAGCAACACTGAAGCTTTCTTT.

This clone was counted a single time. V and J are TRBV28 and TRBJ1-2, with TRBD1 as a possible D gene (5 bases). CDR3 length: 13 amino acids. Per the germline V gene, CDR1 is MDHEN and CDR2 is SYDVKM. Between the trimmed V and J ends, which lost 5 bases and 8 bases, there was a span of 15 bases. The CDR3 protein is CASSMTGTTGYTF. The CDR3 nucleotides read TGTGCCAGCAGTATGACCGGGACTACGGGCTACACCTTC.

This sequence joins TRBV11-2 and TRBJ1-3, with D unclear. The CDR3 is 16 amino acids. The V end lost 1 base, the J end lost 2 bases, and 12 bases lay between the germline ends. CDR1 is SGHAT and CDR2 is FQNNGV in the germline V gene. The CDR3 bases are TGTGCCAGCAGCTTAGGTGCGAGATTGGCTGGAAACACCATATATTTT. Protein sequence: CASSLGARLAGNTIYF.

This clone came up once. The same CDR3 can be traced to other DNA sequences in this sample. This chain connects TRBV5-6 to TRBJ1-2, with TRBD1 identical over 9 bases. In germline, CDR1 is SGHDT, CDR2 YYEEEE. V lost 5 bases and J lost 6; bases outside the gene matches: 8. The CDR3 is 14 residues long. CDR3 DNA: TGTGCCAGCAGTCCGACAGGGGGTTTGGATGGCTACACCTTC. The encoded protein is CASSPTGGLDGYTF.